These T cell receptor beta chains were read from a single sample in a study of graft-versus-host responses after intestinal transplantation. Sequencing was performed with immunoSEQ multiplex PCR; in TCRdb, only in-frame clones are kept and a portion is missing. The table records approximately 100,000 clones, roughly 88% of them present only once. This specimen was PBMCs, taken 255 days after intestinal transplant. These TCRs come from a human patient who received an intestinal transplant, so some T cells may come from the graft donor. CDR3s include the opening cysteine and the closing phenylalanine or tryptophan. The order of the fields is D gene, V gene, clone size, J gene, CDR3 DNA, CDR3 protein. D genes are given only for firm matches. Rows may omit the clone size; those that give it use once, few, many or a size class.

D: TRBD2
V: TRBV27
size: -
J: TRBJ2-1
DNA: TGTGCCAGCAGGACGGGACTAGCGGGGGGGTACAATGAGCAGTTCTTC
CDR3: CASRTGLAGGYNEQFF

D: TRBD2
V: TRBV4-1
size: -
J: TRBJ2-3
DNA: TGCGCCAGCAGCCGCCCTCTCACCCAGCGGGGCATCACAGATACGCAGTATTTT
CDR3: CASSRPLTQRGITDTQYF

D: -
V: TRBV25-1
size: -
J: TRBJ2-5
DNA: TGTGCCAGCAGTGGGGGCCAAGAGACCCAGTACTTC
CDR3: CASSGGQETQYF

D: -
V: TRBV5-8
size: -
J: TRBJ1-1
DNA: TGTGCCAGCAGCTTGGATTGGCGGGTGAACACTGAAGCTTTCTTT
CDR3: CASSLDWRVNTEAFF

D: -
V: TRBV28
size: -
J: TRBJ2-7
DNA: TGTGCCAGCAGTCCTCAGACAGGTGACGAGCAGTACTTC
CDR3: CASSPQTGDEQYF

D: TRBD2
V: TRBV6-4
size: -
J: TRBJ2-1
DNA: TGTGCCAGCAGTGATTCTAGCGGGGGGGCACATGAGCAGTTCTTC
CDR3: CASSDSSGGAHEQFF

D: TRBD2
V: TRBV15
size: -
J: TRBJ2-1
DNA: TGTGCCACCAGCGCACTAGCGCGCAATGAGCAGTTCTTC
CDR3: CATSALARNEQFF

D: -
V: TRBV7-6
size: few
J: TRBJ1-5
DNA: TGTGCCAGCAGCTTCAACAAGAATCAGCCCCAGCATTTT
CDR3: CASSFNKNQPQHF

D: -
V: TRBV9
size: -
J: TRBJ1-3
DNA: TGTGCCAGCAGCCCCATAGGGAGGATGGCTGGAAACACCATATATTTT
CDR3: CASSPIGRMAGNTIYF

D: -
V: TRBV6-5
size: -
J: TRBJ1-2
DNA: TGTGCCAGCAGTTACAGTAGGGGAGTTGGCTACACCTTC
CDR3: CASSYSRGVGYTF

D: -
V: TRBV28
size: -
J: TRBJ2-3
DNA: TGTGCCAGCAGTTCTTACAAGGAGGCAGATACGCAGTATTTT
CDR3: CASSSYKEADTQYF

D: -
V: TRBV7-8
size: -
J: TRBJ2-3
DNA: TGTGCCAGCAGCTTTTTTATTTCAGGGGCTAGCACAGATACGCAGTATTTT
CDR3: CASSFFISGASTDTQYF

D: -
V: TRBV6-1
size: -
J: TRBJ2-7
DNA: TGTGCCAGCAGCGCCCCCGAGGTCTACGAGCAGTACTTC
CDR3: CASSAPEVYEQYF

D: TRBD1
V: TRBV30
size: -
J: TRBJ1-2
DNA: TGTGCCTGGAGTCTACAGGGGGCGGGAGGCTACACCTTC
CDR3: CAWSLQGAGGYTF

D: -
V: TRBV6-1
size: -
J: TRBJ2-7
DNA: TGTGCCAGCAGTGCTAACAGGGTCTCCTACGAGCAGTACTTC
CDR3: CASSANRVSYEQYF

D: -
V: TRBV28
size: -
J: TRBJ1-5
DNA: TGTGCCAGCAGAAACTCCCCAGGGCACCCGGAGCAGCCCCAGCATTTT
CDR3: CASRNSPGHPEQPQHF

D: -
V: TRBV6-6
size: few
J: TRBJ1-4
DNA: TGTGCCAGCAGTTACACGACACCTTGGGAGGAAAAACTGTTTTTT
CDR3: CASSYTTPWEEKLFF

D: -
V: TRBV5-1
size: -
J: TRBJ2-3
DNA: TGCGCCAGCAGCTTGGGGGACGGGCTTACAGATACGCAGTATTTT
CDR3: CASSLGDGLTDTQYF

D: -
V: TRBV2
size: -
J: TRBJ2-7
DNA: TGTGCCAGCCTACGGGACTACGAGCAGTACTTC
CDR3: CASLRDYEQYF

D: -
V: TRBV7-3
size: -
J: TRBJ2-6
DNA: TGTGCCAGCAGCTTATCGGGAAGAGGGGCCAACGTCCTGACTTTC
CDR3: CASSLSGRGANVLTF

D: -
V: TRBV9
size: -
J: TRBJ1-1
DNA: TGTGCCAGCAGCCCGCAGACAGGCACTGAAGCTTTCTTT
CDR3: CASSPQTGTEAFF

D: -
V: TRBV10-2
size: -
J: TRBJ2-7
DNA: TGCGCCAGCAGTTATGAGCGGAAACTCTACGAGCAGTACTTC
CDR3: CASSYERKLYEQYF